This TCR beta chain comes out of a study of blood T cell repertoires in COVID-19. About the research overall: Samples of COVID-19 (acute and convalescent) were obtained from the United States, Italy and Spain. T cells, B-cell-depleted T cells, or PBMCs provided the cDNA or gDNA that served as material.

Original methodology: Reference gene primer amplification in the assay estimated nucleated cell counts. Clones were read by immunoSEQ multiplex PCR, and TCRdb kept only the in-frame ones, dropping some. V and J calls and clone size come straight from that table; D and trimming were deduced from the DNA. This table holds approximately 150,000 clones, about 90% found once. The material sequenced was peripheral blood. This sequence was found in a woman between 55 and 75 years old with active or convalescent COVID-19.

CDR3 in amino acids: CSVTGVGTEAFF. The DNA of the CDR3 is TGCAGCGTGACAGGGGTAGGAACTGAAGCTTTCTTT. The genes are TRBV29-1 and TRBJ1-1; 8 bases are a match to TRBD1. The germline CDR1 and CDR2 sequences are SQVTM and ANQGSEA. J lost 5 bases, V lost 6 bases, and 5 bases had no gene match. This CDR3 is 12 amino acids long.